This T cell receptor (beta chain) comes out of a study of response to subunit inactivated influenza vaccine. Study-level findings and limits: After each seasonal influenza vaccination, few new T cells are recruited, the authors suggested.

With regard to this clonotype: Antigen unknown.

Each CDR3 protein gets one entry after TCRdb re-called the RT-PCR reads with MiXCR. The sample has more than 700,000 distinct CDR3 sequences, around 21% seen once; the top ten hold about 9.4%. This TCR was sampled from a man aged 50 to 60 who received an inactivated influenza vaccine. Sample: PBMCs from blood, taken about 5 days after vaccination.

The CDR3 nucleotides read TGCGCCAGCAGGCTCGGGACGGCGAACACCGGGGAGCTGTTTTTT. Translation: CASRLGTANTGELFF. V is TRBV5-1 and J is TRBJ2-2; D tentatively reads TRBD1 or TRBD2 (5 bases each). The CDR3 totals 15 residues. V was pared by 5 bases and J by 0 bases, with 11 bases between. Germline V gene sequence: CDR1 SGHRS, CDR2 YFSETQ.